Presented here are 20 T cell receptor beta chains from one specimen sequenced in a study of blood T cells in healthy people across ages. A sample-barcoded 5' primer and a J-beta primer mix were used in a second PCR of roughly 7 to 11 cycles. One entry per CDR3 protein, called by TCRdb with MiXCR from the 5' RACE reads. The sample contains about 570,000 distinct CDR3 sequences, about 26% of which appear only once. The sample also formed part of further work on T cells of mothers and their children.

Sample: blood. Every receptor here comes from a boy younger than 10 in good health.

The chain couples TRBV14 to TRBJ2-2; perhaps TRBD2 as D (5 bases). The CDR3 sequence is 14 residues long. Germline CDR1 and CDR2: SGHDN and FVKESK. The V end was cut by 1 base, the J end by 5 bases, with 8 bases between. The CDR3 here is CASSQVEGTGELFF. The CDR3 bases are TGTGCCAGCAGCCAAGTTGAGGGAACCGGGGAGCTGTTTTTT.

This clonotype has just a few counts. The chain carries TRBV20-1 and TRBJ1-2; 7 bases match TRBD1. With 3 bases clipped from V and 13 bases from J, the junction kept 11 bases outside the gene matches. This CDR3 has 12 residues. CDR1 DFQATT and CDR2 SNEGSKA come from the germline V gene (reference sequence). The CDR3 nucleotides read TGCAGTGCTAGTCCCCACAGGGGAGGCATCACCTTC. This sequence encodes CSASPHRGGITF.

The rearrangement joins TRBV12-5 to TRBJ2-3, with TRBD1 as a possible D gene (7 bases). The CDR3 length is 15 residues. CDR1 is LGHNT and CDR2 is FRNRAP in the germline V gene. V was cut by 3 bases and J by 5 bases, with 15 bases left in between. The CDR3 bases are TGTGCTAGTGGTTTAGGACAGGAGGGCGGAGATACGCAGTATTTT. It translates to CASGLGQEGGDTQYF. Complete variable domain (other parts from reference TRBV12-5 and TRBJ2-3): DARVTQTPRHKVTEMGQEVTMRCQPILGHNTVFWYRQTMMQGLELLAYFRNRAPLDDSGMPKDRFSAEMPDATLATLKIQPSEPRDSAVYFCASGLGQEGGDTQYFGPGTRLTVL.

This clonotype was counted a few times. The chain uses TRBV10-3 and TRBJ1-2; 10 positions agree with TRBD1. V lost 0 bases to trimming and J lost 4 bases; unmatched junction nucleotides: 11. Germline V gene sequence: CDR1 ENHRY, CDR2 SYGVKD. There are 18 residues in the CDR3. Here the CDR3 reads CAISESGTGATGGYGYTF. The CDR3 coding sequence is TGTGCCATCAGTGAGTCCGGGACAGGGGCGACTGGGGGCTATGGCTACACCTTC.

V is TRBV30 and J is TRBJ2-7, with D perhaps TRBD2 (6 bases). There are 11 residues in the CDR3. In germline, CDR1 is GTSNPN, CDR2 SVGIG (reference sequence). Trimming left V 5 bases short and J 3 bases short, with 8 bases between. The CDR3 spells CAWSSVYEQYF. The CDR3 DNA reads TGTGCCTGGTCTAGCGTCTACGAGCAGTACTTC.

The table lists this clonotype with a few counts. The rearrangement joins TRBV5-1 to TRBJ2-1; 7 bases map to TRBD1. Per the germline V gene, CDR1 is SGHRS and CDR2 is YFSETQ. This CDR3 comprises 15 residues. Trimming at V came to 6 bases and at J to 0 bases, leaving 6 bases not matched to a gene. The CDR3: CASKDRESSYNEQFF. CDR3 sequence (DNA): TGCGCCAGCAAAGACAGGGAAAGCTCCTACAATGAGCAGTTCTTC.

V and J are TRBV5-1 and TRBJ2-5; D is possibly TRBD1 or TRBD2 (5 bases each). In germline, CDR1 is SGHRS, CDR2 YFSETQ. The V gene lost 3 bases and the J gene lost 2 bases, with 14 bases spanning the gap. CDR3 size: 15 residues. The CDR3 DNA follows: TGCGCCAGCAGCTCGATTCAGGGACCACAAGAGACCCAGTACTTC. As protein: CASSSIQGPQETQYF.

Worth noting for this clonotype: Because the CDR3 is missing its conserved closing phenylalanine or tryptophan, this is likely a read error. V is TRBV7-2 and J is TRBJ1-2, with a weak D call TRBD1 (6 bases). Germline CDR1 reads SGHTA; CDR2 reads FQGNSA. The CDR3 sequence is 12 residues long. V was pared by 3 bases and J by 5 bases, with 7 bases between. This chain's CDR3 is CASSLTGYGYTP. DNA for the CDR3: TGTGCCAGCAGCTTGACAGGTTATGGCTACACCCCC.

This clonotype was counted between two and nine times. In nucleotides, the CDR3 is TGCAGTGCCGAACCGGGAAAGCGGGTCAATGAGCAGTTCTTC. Translation: CSAEPGKRVNEQFF. The chain joins TRBV20-1 to TRBJ2-1, with a weak D call TRBD2 (6 bases). The CDR3 runs 14 residues. Germline CDR1 reads DFQATT; CDR2 reads SNEGSKA (reference sequence). V was shortened by 6 bases and J by 6 bases, with 18 bases between the two germline ends.

J is TRBJ2-5 and V is TRBV3-1; no firm D call. The CDR3 is 15 residues long. The ends were cut back, 0 bases at V and 4 bases at J, with 12 bases in the middle. CDR1 and CDR2 from the germline V gene are LGHDT and YNNKEL (reference sequence). The CDR3 loop is CASSQERVGGETQYF. DNA of the CDR3: TGTGCCAGCAGCCAAGAGAGAGTGGGTGGAGAGACCCAGTACTTC.

This rearrangement joins TRBV5-6 to TRBJ2-3; 8 bases map to TRBD2. Unmatched junction bases numbered 3, after V lost 3 bases and J lost 0 bases. This CDR3 has 15 residues. Germline V gene sequence: CDR1 SGHDT, CDR2 YYEEEE. The DNA of the CDR3 is TGTGCCAGCAGCTACAGCGGGAGAAGCACAGATACGCAGTATTTT. Translated: CASSYSGRSTDTQYF.

This clonotype was observed at least ten times. This rearrangement joins TRBV29-1 to TRBJ1-2; 8 nucleotides agree with TRBD1. This CDR3 has 12 residues. Germline V gene lookup returns CDR1 SQVTM and CDR2 ANQGSEA. The V gene end was trimmed by 7 bases and the J gene end by 4 bases; junction bases not matched to a gene: 5. Here the CDR3 DNA reads TGCAGCGCCTTAGACAGGGGCTATGGCTACACCTTC. Its protein product is CSALDRGYGYTF.

Remarks on this clonotype: Because it lacks the conserved phenylalanine or tryptophan at the end, this CDR3 is likely a read error. The rearrangement joins TRBV7-9 to TRBJ1-4, with TRBD1 as a possible D gene (6 bases). The CDR3 extends over 15 amino acids. Germline lookup yields CDR1 SEHNR and CDR2 FQNEAQ (reference sequence). The V end was cut by 5 bases, the J end by 8 bases, with 18 bases between. CDR3 DNA: TGTGCCAGCAGCGGATCCGGGACAATGCGGGAAAAACTGTTTTCT. Translated: CASSGSGTMREKLFS.

The chain combines TRBV20-1 with TRBJ2-1, with 7 nucleotides matching TRBD1. The J call may not be correct, given that the DNA end is closer to TRBJ2-5. CDR1 is DFQATT, CDR2 SNEGSKA, per germline (reference sequence). The length of the CDR3 is 14 residues. This CDR3 is CSADGTATLGAQYF. The CDR3 bases are TGCAGTGCCGACGGGACAGCTACATTGGGGGCCCAGTACTTC.

There are a few counts of this clonotype. The chain couples TRBV20-1 to TRBJ2-5; a possible D gene is TRBD2 (5 bases). The J call is uncertain, as TRBJ2-7 better fits the DNA end. The CDR3 loop spans 14 amino acids. Germline V gene data show CDR1 as DFQATT and CDR2 as SNEGSKA (reference sequence). This chain's CDR3 is CSARDGGENYEQYF. CDR3 sequence (DNA): TGCAGTGCTAGAGATGGTGGGGAGAACTACGAGCAGTACTTC.

This chain uses TRBV27 with TRBJ2-5; D possibly corresponds to TRBD2 (7 bases). CDR3 length: 13 residues. CDR1 MNHEY and CDR2 SMNVEV come from the germline V gene (reference sequence). Trimming removed 8 bases from V and 1 base from J, with 11 bases in between. CDR3 protein: CASGGGGQETQYF. The CDR3 nucleotides read TGTGCCAGCGGGGGGGGCGGCCAAGAGACCCAGTACTTC.

In this sample, this clonotype turned up a few times. The rearrangement joins TRBV6-1 to TRBJ2-2; D is unresolved. Per germline, CDR1 MNHNS and CDR2 SASEGT. CDR3 size: 12 residues. V was pared by 10 bases and J by 9 bases, with 15 bases between. CDR3 DNA: TGTGCCACCGCTGCCTTTTTTCGGGAGCTGTTTTTT. Translation: CATAAFFRELFF.

The V gene is TRBV20-1, the J gene TRBJ1-5; TRBD1 agrees at 8 bases. From germline, CDR1 is DFQATT and CDR2 SNEGSKA (reference sequence). Unmatched junction bases numbered 9, after V lost 4 bases and J lost 1 base. The CDR3 spans 16 residues. The CDR3 bases are TGCAGTGCTAAAGGGCAGGGGGCCACCAGCAATCAGCCCCAGCATTTT. This sequence encodes CSAKGQGATSNQPQHF.

This clonotype was seen more than once but under ten times. The rearrangement joins TRBV2 to TRBJ2-5, with a tentative D call TRBD2 (6 bases). The tail of the sequence fits TRBJ2-1 better, so the J call may be wrong. Germline assignment: CDR1 SNHLY and CDR2 FYNNEI. The CDR3 spans 12 residues. CDR3: CASSGAGHEQFF. The CDR3 region has the DNA TGTGCCAGCAGTGGGGCGGGGCATGAGCAGTTCTTC.

The chain carries TRBV11-2 and TRBJ2-7; D gene ambiguous. The CDR3 totals 15 residues. Germline V lookup: CDR1 SGHAT, CDR2 FQNNGV. Trimming took 0 bases from V and 0 from J, leaving 9 bases between them. CDR3 DNA sequence: TGTGCCAGCAGCTTAGAGTCCGTACCCTCCTACGAGCAGTACTTC. Its protein product is CASSLESVPSYEQYF.